The source of this T cell receptor beta chain is a study of cytomegalovirus exposure and HLA in healthy donors. Study-wide points: TCR sequences were mostly rare, though some public TCRs occurred in many donors. HLA restriction was apparent for most CMV-associated TCR beta chains in a later analysis. Several of the most significant clusters appeared, in a later analysis, to be linked to common viral pathogens. Clonal expansion was found to be greater in HLA-associated TCR beta chains than in equally common others in a later analysis.

Trimming removed 4 bases from V and 0 bases from J, with 10 bases in between. The length of the CDR3 is 14 residues. CDR1 is LNHNV, CDR2 YYDKDF, per germline (reference sequence). Turning to this clone: What it binds is unknown.

In the PCR, 60 Vbeta and 13 Jbeta primers were used. The assay was immunoSEQ multiplex PCR, and TCRdb's table has in-frame clones only and misses some. The sample yields under 150,000 clones, more than 80% seen once. The TCR originated in a young man in good health and CMV-seronegative. The chain has TRBV15 and TRBJ2-7; D is undetermined. The sample was PBMCs. Written as DNA, the CDR3 is TGTGCCACCAGCACCCCGGAGACCTCCTACGAGCAGTACTTC. It codes for CATSTPETSYEQYF.